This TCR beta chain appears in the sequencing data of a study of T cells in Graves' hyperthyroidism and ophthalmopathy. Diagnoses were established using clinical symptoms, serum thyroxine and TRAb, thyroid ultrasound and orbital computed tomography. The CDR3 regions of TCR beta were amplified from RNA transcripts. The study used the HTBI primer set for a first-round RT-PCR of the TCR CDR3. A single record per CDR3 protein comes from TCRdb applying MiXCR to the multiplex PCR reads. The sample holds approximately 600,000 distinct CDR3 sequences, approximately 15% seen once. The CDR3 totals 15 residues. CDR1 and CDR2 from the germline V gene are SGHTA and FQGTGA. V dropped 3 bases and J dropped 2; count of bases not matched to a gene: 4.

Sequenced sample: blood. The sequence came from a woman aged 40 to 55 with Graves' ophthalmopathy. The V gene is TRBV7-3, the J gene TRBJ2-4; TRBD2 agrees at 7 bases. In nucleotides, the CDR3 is TGTGCCAGCAGCTTCCCTAGCGGAACCAAAAACATTCAGTACTTC. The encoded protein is CASSFPSGTKNIQYF.